This TCR beta chain came from a study of CD8 T cells in Susac syndrome. Details on this clonotype: Its antigen remains unknown. One end of the junction is discordant with germline, which a read error may explain.

General observations from the study: It was acknowledged in the study that its TCR sequencing and HLA analysis involved a relatively small number of individuals.

The CDR3 runs 14 residues. Germline V gene lookup returns CDR1 SEHNR and CDR2 FQNEAQ (reference sequence). In blood CD8+ and CD4+ T cells, TCR beta underwent sequencing. The multiple sclerosis controls were treatment-naive patients affected by stable or active relapsing-remitting disease. Random hexamers served to reverse transcribe roughly 0.45 to 1 ug RNA. Across 54 Vbeta and 13 Jbeta, TCR beta CDR3 was amplified with immunoSEQ multiplex PCR. TCRdb redid the calling of the immunoSEQ multiplex PCR reads with MiXCR, one entry per CDR3 protein. The repertoire consists of about 280,000 distinct CDR3 sequences, with approximately 85% occurring once and the leading ten covering about 0.11%.

This clonotype originated in a human donor with multiple sclerosis. The chain links TRBV7-9 to TRBJ2-5, with D possibly matching TRBD2 (6 bases). Sequences were obtained from CD8+ T cells from PBMCs. The CDR3 DNA is TGTGCCAGCAGCCACGTGAGCGGGCAAGAGACCCGGTACTTC. Translation gives CASSHVSGQETRYF.